This T cell receptor beta chain was recovered during a study of blood T cell repertoires in COVID-19. Study in general: COVID-19 samples collected from the United States, Italy and Spain covered acute and convalescent phases.

Original data processing: Reference gene primer amplification yielded estimated nucleated cell counts. Libraries were prepared by immunoSEQ multiplex PCR; TCRdb keeps only in-frame clonotypes and omits some of them. The V and J calls and the clone size are those of that table, but D and trimming were determined from the DNA. This table holds 130,000 to 150,000 clones, roughly 80% found once. Germline V lookup: CDR1 SNHLY, CDR2 FYNNEI. The CDR3 runs to 15 residues. V gave up 2 bases and J gave up 2 bases, with 10 bases separating them. The sequence came from a human donor in a cohort sampled during active COVID-19. The chain couples TRBV2 to TRBJ2-4; D may be TRBD1 (6 bases). Sequenced: peripheral blood. CDR3 protein: CASSEHRAPKNIQYF. CDR3 DNA: TGTGCCAGCAGTGAACACAGGGCCCCCAAAAACATTCAGTACTTC.